This TCR beta chain comes out of a study of T-cell reconstitution after alpha-beta-depleted transplantation in children (dated by TCRdb to the mid-2010s). For the wider study: Using TCR repertoire profiling, the study followed T-cell immune reconstitution in a quantitative way in children after TCRalphabeta/CD19-depleted allogeneic hematopoietic cell transplantation. The research as a whole found: In some patients, high TCRbeta diversity at day 60 was attributed to recipient T cells and intrathymic progenitors that had survived conditioning. The apparently early alphabetaT-cell count recovery about two months after transplant was reportedly dependent on only several hundred rapidly expanded clones derived from non-depleted graft cells. Over subsequent months, a decline in hyperexpanded clone frequencies was noted, and after one year, T-cell counts and TCRbeta diversity were mostly ascribed to newly produced T cells.

The sample's treatment or condition label, decoded: allogeneic hematopoietic cell transplantation with graft depleted of TCRalphabeta T cells and CD19 B cells. The transplant recipients were children given TCRalphabeta/CD19-depleted allogeneic hematopoietic cell grafts. The germline V and J ends show losses of 4 bases and 2 bases respectively, and no gene match explains 8 bases of the junction. There are 17 amino acids in the CDR3, from cysteine to phenylalanine inclusive. Only CDR3 DNA is held: 51 bases, read in frame from base 1. CDR1 is given as SGHTA and CDR2 as FQGNSA, both from the germline V gene. Libraries were made using PCR. Sequenced using an Illumina HiSeq 2500. TCR libraries were prepared with molecular barcoding, using unique molecular identifiers to normalize TCRbeta repertoire quantification. Clones were called with MiXCR by TCRdb after fastp trimmed the public reads at Q25, and only in-frame beta chains were retained. Each CDR3 protein gets just one entry, which takes the most common genes and DNA from the rows behind it. This sample is represented by a few hundred thousand distinct CDR3 sequences; approximately 12% of them were singletons. The top ten hold 2.2% of the sample.

This clonotype has just a few counts. Its antigen remains undetermined. There are no base qualities to consult, and no much larger clone falls within one base. The receptor's source is a male patient aged 10 to 17 who had a stem cell transplant for acute myeloid leukemia, so the T cells may come from the graft donor. The chain is encoded by TRBV7-2 joined to TRBJ2-7; TRBD2 agrees with 13 junctional bases. Sequences were derived from PBMCs, mostly from graft donor cells, sampled 360 days after TCRalphabeta/CD19-depleted stem cell transplant. The DNA sequence is as follows: TGTGCCAGCAGCTGGGCCCGGACTAGCGGGAGACCCTACGAGCAGTACTTC. The resulting protein is CASSWARTSGRPYEQYF.